Shown below are 2 T cell receptor beta chains from a single sample sequenced in a study of cytomegalovirus exposure and HLA in healthy donors. The PCR made use of 60 Vbeta and 13 Jbeta primers. Here immunoSEQ multiplex PCR was the method, and the copy in TCRdb shows in-frame clones only, minus some. The sample has 140,000 to 150,000 clones, about three quarters seen once. Sequenced input: PBMCs. The receptor set was obtained from a male donor in good health and CMV-seronegative.

The chain links TRBV7-3 to TRBJ2-6; 9 bases agree with TRBD1. The trim removed 5 bases at V and 2 bases at J, leaving 7 bases unmatched. The germline V gene encodes CDR1 SGHTA and CDR2 FQGTGA. The CDR3 contains 17 residues. The CDR3 coding sequence is TGTGCCAGCAGCAGCGGGACAGGGATAGCTGGGGCCAACGTCCTGACTTTC. Encoded protein: CASSSGTGIAGANVLTF.

V is TRBV4-1 and J is TRBJ2-3, with 10 bases matching TRBD1. CDR1 and CDR2 from the germline V gene are MGHRA and YSYEKL. This CDR3 is built from 16 residues. V was clipped by 2 bases and J by 5 bases; unmatched bases: 7. The CDR3 bases are TGCGCCAGCAGCCAATCCGGGACAGGGGTTGTAGATACGCAGTATTTT. Its translation: CASSQSGTGVVDTQYF.